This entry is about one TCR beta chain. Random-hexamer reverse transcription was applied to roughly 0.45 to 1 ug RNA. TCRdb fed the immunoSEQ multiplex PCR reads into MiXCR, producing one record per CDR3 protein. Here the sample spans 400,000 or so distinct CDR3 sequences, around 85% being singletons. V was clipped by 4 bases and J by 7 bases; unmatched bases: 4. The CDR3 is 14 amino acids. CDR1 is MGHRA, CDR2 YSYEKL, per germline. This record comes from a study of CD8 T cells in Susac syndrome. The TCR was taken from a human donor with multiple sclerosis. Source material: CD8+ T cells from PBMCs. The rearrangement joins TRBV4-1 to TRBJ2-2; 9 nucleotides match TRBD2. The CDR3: CASSLPAGGGELFF. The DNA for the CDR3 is TGCGCCAGCAGCCTTCCAGCGGGAGGCGGGGAGCTGTTTTTT.